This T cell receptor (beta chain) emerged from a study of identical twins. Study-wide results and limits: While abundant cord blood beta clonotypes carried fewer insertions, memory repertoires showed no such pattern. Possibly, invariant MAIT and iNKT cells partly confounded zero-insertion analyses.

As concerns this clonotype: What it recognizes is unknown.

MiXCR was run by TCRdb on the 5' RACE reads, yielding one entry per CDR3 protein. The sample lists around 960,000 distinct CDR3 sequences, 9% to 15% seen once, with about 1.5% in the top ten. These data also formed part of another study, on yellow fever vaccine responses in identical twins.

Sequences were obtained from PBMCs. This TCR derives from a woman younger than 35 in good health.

In nucleotides, the CDR3 is TGCGCCAGCAGCCAAAGGGGGACTAGCGGGGGGGCGTACCAAGAGACCCAGTACTTC. Protein: CASSQRGTSGGAYQETQYF. The rearrangement uses TRBV4-1 and TRBJ2-5; the match to TRBD2 covers 16 bases. V shed 2 bases and J 0 bases; nucleotides not matched to a gene: 6. This CDR3 has 19 amino acids. The V gene's germline CDR1 is MGHRA and CDR2 YSYEKL.